The next 8 T cell receptor beta chains were all read from a single sample in a study of blood T cell repertoires in COVID-19. Some clones are missing from TCRdb's copy, which holds only in-frame ones; the method was immunoSEQ multiplex PCR. The sample records some 27,000 clones, around 87% being singletons. Material: peripheral blood. The receptors derive from a man in his fifties with active COVID-19.

This clone appeared once. The chain links TRBV28 to TRBJ1-6; 9 bases match TRBD1. The CDR3 extends over 15 amino acids. Trimming cost V 2 bases and J 12 bases; bases outside gene matches: 8. Germline CDR1 is MDHEN and CDR2 is SYDVKM. The CDR3 region has the DNA TGTGCCAGCAGTTTAAACAGGGGGCTTAGAGGACCCCTCCACTTT. Protein sequence: CASSLNRGLRGPLHF.

The chain combines TRBV5-6 with TRBJ2-1; 8 bases are shared with TRBD2. From germline, CDR1 is SGHDT and CDR2 YYEEEE. CDR3 length: 17 residues. V shed 4 bases and J 0 bases; nucleotides not matched to a gene: 9. The CDR3 sequence: CASSPAKRGSSYNEQFF. DNA for the CDR3: TGTGCCAGCAGCCCCGCGAAGCGGGGGAGCTCCTACAATGAGCAGTTCTTC.

The chain combines TRBV11-2 with TRBJ1-1, with D possibly TRBD1 on 6 matching bases. Trimming left V 1 base short and J 0 bases short, with 12 bases between. This CDR3 is built from 16 residues. Germline lookup yields CDR1 SGHAT and CDR2 FQNNGV. The CDR3 region is CASSLVPQGLNTEAFF. The CDR3 DNA reads TGTGCCAGCAGCTTAGTCCCACAGGGCCTGAACACTGAAGCTTTCTTT.

The chain is built from TRBV6-4 and TRBJ2-1; no reliable D call. The V gene lost 2 bases and the J gene lost 3 bases, with 5 bases spanning the gap. The CDR3 is 13 amino acids. CDR1 and CDR2 (germline): MRHNA, SNTAGT. CDR3 DNA sequence: TGTGCCAGCAGTGACCAGTACTACAATGAGCAGTTCTTC. Protein: CASSDQYYNEQFF.

This chain uses TRBV30 with TRBJ2-7, with 8 positions matching TRBD2. CDR3 length: 14 amino acids. Germline values: CDR1 GTSNPN, CDR2 SVGIG (reference sequence). With 1 base clipped from V and 3 bases from J, the junction kept 5 bases outside the gene matches. In DNA form, the CDR3 reads TGTGCCTGGAGTGAGGGTAGCGGGGACTACGAGCAGTACGTC. It specifies CAWSEGSGDYEQYV.

The gene calls are TRBV10-1 and TRBJ2-3; TRBD2 is a possible D gene (5 bases). Deletions cut 3 bases from V and 0 bases from J, with 13 bases between. The CDR3 totals 16 residues. Germline V gene data show CDR1 as WNHNN and CDR2 as SYGVQD (reference sequence). The CDR3 DNA reads as TGCGCCAGCAGTGATCGGGGTCGACCTAGCACAGATACGCAGTATTTT. Protein sequence: CASSDRGRPSTDTQYF.

The chain carries TRBV7-9 and TRBJ1-4; D is possibly TRBD1 (6 bases). The CDR3 is 17 amino acids. The V gene's germline CDR1 is SEHNR and CDR2 FQNEAQ (reference sequence). Trimming shortened V by 5 bases and J by 3 bases, and 19 bases separated the two germline ends. CDR3 residues: CASSKAGALSPNEKLFF. Written as DNA, the CDR3 is TGTGCCAGCAGCAAGGCAGGGGCGTTGAGTCCTAATGAAAAACTGTTTTTT.

This sequence joins TRBV11-3 and TRBJ2-7; 7 bases fit TRBD1. J was trimmed by 1 base and V by 0 bases; bases with no gene match: 6. The germline V gene encodes CDR1 SGHNT and CDR2 YENEEA. CDR3 length: 16 amino acids. In nucleotides, the CDR3 is TGTGCCAGCAGCTTAGATCCAGTCAGGGGGTCCTACGAGCAGTACGTC. It translates to CASSLDPVRGSYEQYV.